Each of the 5 T cell receptor beta chains below was sequenced from the same sample in a study of Ad26.COV2.S vaccination and SARS-CoV-2 variants. The treatment is: roughly 19 received Ad26.COV2.S at low or high dose, single or two shots; several received placebo; per-sample allocation not given. The investigators took samples on day 63 after the first vaccine or placebo injection. The repertoire was sequenced with immunoSEQ multiplex PCR; TCRdb's copy has only in-frame clones and lacks some. The sample lists more than 250,000 clones, around 87% seen once, with around 3% in the top ten. Sequencing was performed on peripheral blood, taken in a trial of Ad26.COV2.S vaccine versus placebo. The source of these receptors is a person aged 18 to 65 who received the Ad26.COV2.S COVID-19 vaccine or a placebo.

The gene calls are TRBV19 and TRBJ1-2; possibly TRBD1 for D (5 bases). Germline values: CDR1 LNHDA, CDR2 SQIVND (reference sequence). This CDR3 comprises 14 residues. V lost 2 bases, J lost 4 bases, and 11 bases lay in between. CDR3 coding DNA: TGTGCCAGTAGTATACCGGGGGGATTCTATGGCTACACCTTC. This sequence encodes CASSIPGGFYGYTF.

This chain uses TRBV10-3 with TRBJ2-3; TRBD2 matches 10 bases. V was clipped by 6 bases and J by 0 bases; unmatched bases: 3. The CDR3 runs 15 residues. The germline V gene has CDR1 ENHRY and CDR2 SYGVKD. In DNA form, the CDR3 reads TGTGCCATCAGGTTAGCGGGGGGCAGCACAGATACGCAGTATTTT. Translation gives CAIRLAGGSTDTQYF.

This chain links TRBV5-1 with TRBJ2-3, with unresolved D. The germline gives CDR1 SGHRS, CDR2 YFSETQ. V lost 0 bases and J 0 bases, leaving 8 bases between the germline ends. This CDR3 contains 15 residues. This CDR3 is CASSLEVGSTDTQYF. As DNA, the CDR3 is TGCGCCAGCAGCTTGGAGGTAGGGAGCACAGATACGCAGTATTTT.

The J gene is TRBJ1-2, the V gene TRBV19, with TRBD1 identical over 7 bases. Germline assignment: CDR1 LNHDA and CDR2 SQIVND (reference sequence). V shed 5 bases and J 3 bases; nucleotides not matched to a gene: 12. The CDR3 sequence is 16 residues long. The CDR3 here is CASSEIRDRNDYGYTF. In DNA form, the CDR3 reads TGTGCCAGTAGTGAAATCCGGGACAGAAACGACTATGGCTACACCTTC.

DNA for the CDR3: TGTGCTAGTGGTTTACAGGGCGGAGACACTGAAGCTTTCTTT. Its translation is CASGLQGGDTEAFF. V and J are TRBV12-5 and TRBJ1-1; a weak D match, TRBD1 (6 bases). Germline V gene sequence: CDR1 LGHNT, CDR2 FRNRAP. V was clipped by 3 bases and J by 3 bases, with 11 bases between them. This CDR3 has 14 residues.